This T cell receptor beta chain came from a study of cytomegalovirus exposure and HLA in healthy donors (dated by TCRdb to the late 2010s). Background on the whole study: An earlier analysis of several hundred of the donors reported over 250 Gb of sequence data and 95 million to 140 million unique TCR beta sequences obtained from 180 million or so T cells. An early release covering over 500 HLA-typed donors comprised about 290 gigabases of sequencing data and approximately 85 million unique TCR sequences. Of the 350 to 450 genotyped donors, less than 85% were placed in the genetic ancestry cluster associated with self-reported Caucasian donors. The aim of the study was to test whether cataloging public T cell receptors could identify signatures of past pathogen exposure. Using immunosequencing, the study profiled T cell repertoires from around 680 subjects and related those repertoires to cytomegalovirus serostatus. A separate validation cohort of roughly 120 different subjects was used in addition to the roughly 640-subject first cohort. To predict cytomegalovirus infection status, the study brought together high-throughput TCR immunosequencing, statistical association of individual TCRs with disease status, and machine learning. A later analysis re-examined previously published TCR beta repertoires from just over 650 donors and added high-resolution HLA genotyping to investigate patterns of TCR occurrence. Rather than drawing on any new phenotypic data, the later analysis identified candidate immune exposures from TCR beta sequences and the way those sequences occurred across donors. In an earlier analysis of over 550 of the donors, high-throughput TCR beta sequencing was used to judge whether each TCR beta V gene segment behaved as functional or pseudogenic. Donor age, sex, ethnicity and CMV serostatus were compiled together with the repertoire data. A later genetic analysis took genome-wide SNP genotypes for about three fifths of the roughly 670 donors and used that subset as a discovery cohort. Every discovery cohort repertoire had been produced on one sequencing platform. Class I and class II HLA loci were covered by the typing at four-digit resolution. Typing coverage differed by locus: A, B, C, DRB1 and DQB1 were typed in roughly 620-630 donors, DQA1 in 500 to 550, DPA1 in approximately 610, and DPB1 in 450 to 490. Because of strong linkage in the cohort, a few DR-DQ haplotypes were treated as single units for association and clustering. Among some 400 genotyped donors of the cohort, an average of about 240,000 unique TCR beta nucleotide sequences was sequenced per donor, of which 15% to 20% were non-productive.

For this chain, trimming is 6 bases at the V end and 6 bases at the J end, and the number of junction bases without a gene match is 13. Including the terminal cysteine and phenylalanine, the CDR3 comprises 16 residues. Just the 48-base CDR3 DNA is kept, in frame starting at base 1. Via the germline V gene, CDR1 is ENHRY and CDR2 SYGVKD. The full study reports these points: Immune exposure information for the cohort was limited to CMV serostatus. The classifier was reported to diagnose cytomegalovirus status with high specificity and sensitivity in both the original and validation cohorts. A later genetic analysis associated a missense DCLRE1C variant with V-gene and J-gene trimming of TCR beta chains, and an independent cohort replicated the association. A further reported finding was that TCR beta sequences accurately predicted the HLA-A and HLA-B alleles for most subjects in the first cohort. The sequencing pipeline was judged likely to have produced a cluster of highly shared sequence variants as a technical artifact. A later analysis reported that several top co-occurrence clusters appeared linked to parvovirus B19, influenza, CMV and Epstein-Barr virus. In vitro tests confirmed that three of the cytomegalovirus-associated TCR beta chains recognize cytomegalovirus antigens. Assigning TCR associations to individual alleles was difficult when HLA alleles, especially DR and DQ, strongly co-occurred. Most CMV-associated TCR beta chains appeared to be HLA-restricted in a later analysis, and the HLA associations seemed to be driven largely by CMV exposure. While some public TCRs were present in many individuals, most TCR sequences turned up only very rarely across donors. Compared with the 666-donor mean, donors in an Asian-associated ancestry cluster had fewer N-insertions in productive TCRs, according to a later genetic analysis. Because HLA typing was missing for some donors at each locus, association tests included only the typed subset. Sequencing depth was assumed to be roughly uniform across donors in the presence/absence analyses, though that assumption may not hold. Only TCR beta chains were sequenced in this cohort, and the absence of alpha or paired-chain data limited detectable features. According to the authors, the approach could potentially be generalized to other disease states and immunological phenotypes. A later analysis found that HLA-associated TCR beta chains were more clonally expanded and had lower generation probabilities than equally common non-associated chains. Some IMGT-functional V segments, including TRBV6-2 and TRBV6-3, could not be told apart with the 87-base-pair reads, so those segments were excluded. The study listed approximately 150 TCR beta chains as associated with cytomegalovirus. In a later analysis, TCR association rates were found to vary across HLA loci, with the most associated TCRs seen for DRB1 alleles and the fewest for HLA-C alleles. In a later analysis, 16,951 TCR beta sequences were associated with specific HLA alleles at a false discovery rate of 0.05. In an earlier analysis of 587 of the donors, most TCR beta V segments appeared in productive rearrangements about 87% or about 30% of the time, broadly matching IMGT annotations. Some 16 rarely observed V segments, including chromosome 9 orphons, were excluded from the earlier analysis of a few hundred of the donors because counts were too low. Correlated functional status among segregating V segments might reflect linkage disequilibrium, but an unknown experimental factor could not be ruled out.

The cohort comprised around 700 healthy bone marrow donors. At the time of sampling, every cohort member was nominally healthy, though immune exposures that went unrecorded were likely present. The donor was CMV seropositive and was included in the group of approximately 300 seropositive cohort members. Each donor provided a peripheral blood sample, and peripheral blood mononuclear cells were used for TCR beta sequencing. The Qiagen DNeasy Blood Extraction Kit was used to extract genomic DNA from the blood cell samples. Only a few counts were recorded for this clone. Its antigen remains unidentified. Base qualities were left out, and no much larger clone turns up one base away. The library was made by the immunoSEQ multiplex PCR assay. A mixture of 60 forward primers for TCR Vbeta segments and 13 reverse primers for TCR Jbeta segments was used in the multiplex PCR. A multiplex PCR assay on genomic DNA amplified the CDR3 region of rearranged TCR beta genes. On the Illumina HiSeq System, the amplified TCR beta libraries were sequenced as 87-base-pair reads. On the study's bioinformatics: A later analysis tallied around 87 million unique TCR beta chains across the 550 to 850 repertoires, and about 10 million of those chains were shared by two or more donors. To remove PCR and sequencing errors, raw reads were error-corrected and collapsed into unique sequences using a nearest-neighbor algorithm that merged closely related sequences. Alignment of CDR3 sequences to IMGT reference sequences was used to assign V, D and J gene segments. For a sequence to be retained, a match of at least six nucleotides was required to both a V gene segment and a J gene segment. A rearrangement was called productive if the CDR3 had no stop codons and remained in frame with V and J, and every other rearrangement was called non-productive. CDR3 was defined by IMGT convention, running from the second conserved V-encoded cysteine to the conserved J-encoded phenylalanine. In an earlier analysis of around 640 of the donors, sequences lacking an unambiguous match to a single V gene segment were excluded. In an earlier analysis of approximately 610 of the donors, V segments were called functional above 56.7% productive rearrangements and were called segregating when the between-donor standard deviation exceeded 5%. To diagnose cytomegalovirus status from the catalog of TCR beta chain sequences, a statistical classification framework was built. In a later analysis, V and J genes were assigned by comparing TCR nucleotide sequences against IMGT/GENE-DB human TR gene sequences. The TCRdist pipeline was used in a later analysis to assign CDR3 sequences and most-parsimonious VDJ recombination scenarios. In a later analysis, each TCR beta chain was defined by its CDR3 amino acid sequence together with its V-gene family, and reads without a unique V-gene family were excluded. A later analysis removed 600 or so highly shared, low-generation-probability nucleotide sequences to deal with suspected cross-contamination and a sequencing artifact. For each public chain, a later analysis derived a clonal expansion index from normalized ranks of inferred template counts within each repertoire. In a later analysis, generation probabilities were computed using a VDJ recombination model fitted to out-of-frame rearrangements, and the results were checked against IGoR. Hypergeometric tests were used in a later analysis to score TCR-TCR, TCR-HLA and TCR-CMV co-occurrence, with a repertoire-size bias correction applied to the TCR pairs. To estimate false discovery rates, a later analysis permuted the HLA or CMV assignments 20 times. A later analysis grouped co-occurring TCRs with DBSCAN, adding TCRdist sequence similarity when clustering within HLA-allele-positive subsets. Co-occurrence clustering excluded repertoires with fewer than 30,000 or more than 120,000 public chains, plus five with anomalous nucleotide sharing. Drawn from immuneACCESS, this table holds only the in-frame rearrangements with V and J called that TCRdb kept. Clones are partly lost; checked studies trace under half to an unresolved V gene and leave the rest unexplained. V, J and clone size are taken as reported in that table, and D and trimming were inferred from the DNA itself. In this sample the table shows approximately 180,000 clones, roughly 12% of which occur a single time. About 7.8% of the sample is held by the ten biggest clonotypes.

The TCR comes from a man aged 45-65 years in good health and CMV-seropositive. The sequenced sample was PBMCs. This receptor chain uses TRBV10-3 and TRBJ2-4; 8 central nucleotides agree with TRBD1. Here the CDR3 is given as CAISPTLTGAGNIQYF. Read as DNA, the sequence is TGTGCCATCAGCCCGACCCTGACAGGGGCGGGAAACATTCAGTACTTC.